The 11 T cell receptor beta chains below all came from one sample that was sequenced in a study of shared clonotypes between healthy human individuals. The assay was immunoSEQ multiplex PCR, and TCRdb's table has in-frame clones only and misses some. Of millions of clones in the sample, about 95% were seen once. Naive CD8 cells comprised CD45RO-negative, CCR7-positively selected cells, excluding terminally differentiated effector memory CD45RA+ cells. Source material: naive CD8+ T cells sorted from blood. The receptors were sampled from a young man in good health.

The chain couples TRBV5-6 to TRBJ2-5, with a weak D call TRBD1 (6 bases). This CDR3 is 14 amino acids long. Germline loops: CDR1 SGHDT, CDR2 YYEEEE. Deletions cut 0 bases from V and 4 bases from J, with 10 bases between. This chain's CDR3 is CASSLEYRVETQYF. DNA of the CDR3: TGTGCCAGCAGCTTGGAATACAGGGTAGAGACCCAGTACTTC.

With respect to this clone: At one end, the junction sequence differs from germline, possibly due to a read error. This rearrangement joins TRBV7-7 to TRBJ2-7, with a possible D match to TRBD2 (5 bases). This CDR3 contains 13 residues. Per germline, CDR1 SSHAT and CDR2 FNYEAQ (reference sequence). The CDR3: CASSLNLEGEQYF. In DNA form, the CDR3 reads TGTGCTAGCAGCTTAAATCTAGAGGGCGAGCAGTACTTC.

The chain joins TRBV13 to TRBJ1-5, with no clear D. Germline values: CDR1 PRHDT, CDR2 FYEKMQ (reference sequence). Trimming pared 8 bases from V and 1 base from J, leaving 15 bases between. The CDR3 contains 15 residues. This CDR3 is CASALGRGSNQPQHF. Written as DNA, the CDR3 is TGTGCCAGCGCTCTCGGGCGCGGGAGCAATCAGCCCCAGCATTTT.

The gene calls are TRBV27 and TRBJ2-1; no clear D. The germline gives CDR1 MNHEY, CDR2 SMNVEV (reference sequence). The CDR3 runs to 15 residues. Trimming cost V 5 bases and J 1 base, with 12 bases left between them. CDR3 amino acids: CASSLLDLSYNEQFF. In nucleotides, the CDR3 is TGTGCCAGCAGTCTCCTAGACCTTTCCTACAATGAGCAGTTCTTC.

CDR3: CASKWSVRQSRANVLTF. CDR3 DNA: TGTGCCAGCAAATGGTCCGTAAGACAAAGTCGGGCCAACGTCCTGACTTTC. The chain couples TRBV5-4 to TRBJ2-6; D uncertain. Trimming removed 6 bases from V and 5 bases from J, with 21 bases in between. The germline V gene encodes CDR1 SGHNT and CDR2 YYREEE (reference sequence). The CDR3 runs 17 residues.

The chain couples TRBV27 to TRBJ2-5, with 9 bases identical to TRBD1. Unmatched junction bases numbered 3, after V lost 1 base and J lost 3 bases. This CDR3 has 15 amino acids. Germline assignment: CDR1 MNHEY and CDR2 SMNVEV (reference sequence). The CDR3 DNA is TGTGCCAGCAGTTTATATCGGGACAGGGAAGAGACCCAGTACTTC. It encodes CASSLYRDREETQYF.

With regard to this clone: Within the sample, other DNA sequences also encode this same CDR3. V gene TRBV9 combines with J gene TRBJ2-7; tentative D call: TRBD1 (5 bases). This CDR3 has 14 amino acids. Trimming pared 0 bases from V and 1 base from J, leaving 8 bases between. The germline V gene has CDR1 SGDLS and CDR2 YYNGEE. The DNA of the CDR3 is TGTGCCAGCAGCGTAGGACAGAGGTCCTACGAGCAGTACTTC. Translation: CASSVGQRSYEQYF.

As regards this clone: The sample carries other DNA sequences with the same CDR3. The chain carries TRBV27 and TRBJ1-4, with D uncertain. V dropped 4 bases and J dropped 3 bases, with 6 bases sitting between them. This CDR3 has 13 amino acids. CDR1 is MNHEY, CDR2 SMNVEV, per germline (reference sequence). CDR3 in DNA: TGTGCCAGCAGTTACGGCGCTAATGAAAAACTGTTTTTT. Protein product: CASSYGANEKLFF.

This clone showed up just once. This sequence joins TRBV5-1 and TRBJ1-3; D is unclear. V lost 2 bases to trimming and J lost 7 bases, with 13 bases between them. Germline V gives CDR1 SGHRS, CDR2 YFSETQ. The CDR3 loop spans 14 amino acids. CDR3 region: CASSLAYRSNTIYF. The CDR3 DNA is TGCGCCAGCAGCTTAGCTTACCGAAGCAACACCATATATTTT.

To note about this clone: The same CDR3 is also encoded by other DNA sequences in this sample. J is TRBJ2-7 and V is TRBV27; maybe TRBD1 (5 bases). V lost 3 bases, J lost 1 base, and 7 bases lay in between. The CDR3 extends over 13 amino acids. CDR1 MNHEY and CDR2 SMNVEV come from the germline V gene (reference sequence). The CDR3 DNA sequence: TGTGCCAGCAGTTTTGCAGGGTCCTACGAGCAGTACTTC. Amino acid sequence: CASSFAGSYEQYF.

The chain recombines TRBV6-6 with TRBJ2-7, with 8 nucleotides matching TRBD1. The V gene end was trimmed by 7 bases and the J gene end by 3 bases; junction bases not matched to a gene: 14. This CDR3 is 16 amino acids long. Germline CDR1 and CDR2: MNHNY and SVGAGI (reference sequence). CDR3 in amino acids: CASNDRGVNPFYEQYF. The CDR3 region has the DNA TGTGCCAGCAACGACAGGGGTGTCAACCCCTTCTACGAGCAGTACTTC.